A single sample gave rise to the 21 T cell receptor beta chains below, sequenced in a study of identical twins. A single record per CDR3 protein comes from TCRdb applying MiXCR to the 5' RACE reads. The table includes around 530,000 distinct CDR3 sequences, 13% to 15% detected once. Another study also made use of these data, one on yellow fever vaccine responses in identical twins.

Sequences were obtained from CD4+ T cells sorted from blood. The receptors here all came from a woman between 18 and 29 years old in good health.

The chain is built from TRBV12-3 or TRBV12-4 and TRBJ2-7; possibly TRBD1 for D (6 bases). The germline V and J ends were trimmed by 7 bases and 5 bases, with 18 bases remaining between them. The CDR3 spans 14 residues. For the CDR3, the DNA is TGTGCCAGCAACCTATGGGCAGGGGCTGACGAGCAGTACTTC. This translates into CASNLWAGADEQYF.

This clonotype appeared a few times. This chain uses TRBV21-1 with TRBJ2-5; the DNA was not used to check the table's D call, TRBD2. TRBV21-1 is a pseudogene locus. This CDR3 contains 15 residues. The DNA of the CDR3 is TGTGCCAGCAGCTCTCCTAGCGGGGTACAAGAGACCCAGTACTTC. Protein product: CASSSPSGVQETQYF.

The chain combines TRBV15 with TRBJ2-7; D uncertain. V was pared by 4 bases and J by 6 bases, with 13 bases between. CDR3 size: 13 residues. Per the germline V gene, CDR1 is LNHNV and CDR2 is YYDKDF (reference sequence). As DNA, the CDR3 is TGTGCCACCAGCACCGTTAGTCGGGTCGAGCAGTACTTC. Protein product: CATSTVSRVEQYF.

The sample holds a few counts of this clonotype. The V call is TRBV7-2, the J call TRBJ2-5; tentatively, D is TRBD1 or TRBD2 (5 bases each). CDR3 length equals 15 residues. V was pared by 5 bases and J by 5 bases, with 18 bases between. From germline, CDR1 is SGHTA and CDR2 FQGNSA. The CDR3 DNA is TGTGCCAGCAGCCCCCGGTGGTGGGGCGGGGAGACCCAGTACTTC. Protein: CASSPRWWGGETQYF.

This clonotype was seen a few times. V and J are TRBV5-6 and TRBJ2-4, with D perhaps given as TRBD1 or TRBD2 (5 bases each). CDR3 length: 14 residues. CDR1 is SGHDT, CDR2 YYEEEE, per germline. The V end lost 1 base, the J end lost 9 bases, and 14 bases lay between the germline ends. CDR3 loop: CASSLPGTQTIQYF. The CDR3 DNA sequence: TGTGCCAGCAGCTTGCCAGGGACGCAAACCATTCAGTACTTC. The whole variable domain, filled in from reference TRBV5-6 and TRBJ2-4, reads DAGVTQSPTHLIKTRGQQVTLRCSPKSGHDTVSWYQQALGQGPQFIFQYYEEEERQRGNFPDRFSGHQFPNYSSELNVNALLLGDSALYLCASSLPGTQTIQYFGAGTRLSVL.

CDR3 DNA sequence: TGCGCCAGCAGCCACGGACCACCCGGGGAGCTGTTTTTT. The encoded protein is CASSHGPPGELFF. The chain joins TRBV5-1 to TRBJ2-2; D remains ambiguous. The CDR3 runs 13 residues. The germline gives CDR1 SGHRS, CDR2 YFSETQ. Trimming left V 4 bases short and J 6 bases short, with 10 bases between.

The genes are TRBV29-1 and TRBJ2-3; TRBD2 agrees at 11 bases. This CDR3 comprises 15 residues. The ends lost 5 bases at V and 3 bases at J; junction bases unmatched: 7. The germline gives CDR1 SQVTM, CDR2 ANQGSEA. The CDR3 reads CSVHRLAGSTDTQYF. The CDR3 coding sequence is TGCAGCGTTCACCGACTAGCGGGATCGACAGATACGCAGTATTTT.

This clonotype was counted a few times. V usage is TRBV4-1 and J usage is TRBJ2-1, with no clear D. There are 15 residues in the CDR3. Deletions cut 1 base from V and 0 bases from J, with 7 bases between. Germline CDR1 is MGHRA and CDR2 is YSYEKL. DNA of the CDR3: TGCGCCAGCAGCCAAGTCTCGAACTCCTACAATGAGCAGTTCTTC. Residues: CASSQVSNSYNEQFF.

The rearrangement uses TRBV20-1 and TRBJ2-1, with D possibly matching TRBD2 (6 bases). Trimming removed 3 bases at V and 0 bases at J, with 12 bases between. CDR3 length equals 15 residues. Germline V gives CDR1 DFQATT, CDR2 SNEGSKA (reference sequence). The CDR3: CSASPSTSSYNEQFF. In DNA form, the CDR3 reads TGCAGTGCTAGCCCCTCGACTAGCTCCTACAATGAGCAGTTCTTC.

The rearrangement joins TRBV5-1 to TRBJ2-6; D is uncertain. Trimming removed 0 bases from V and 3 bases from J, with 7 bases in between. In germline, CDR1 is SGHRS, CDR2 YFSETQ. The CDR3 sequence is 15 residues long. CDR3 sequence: CASSLGTGGANVLTF. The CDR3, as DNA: TGCGCCAGCAGCTTGGGTACCGGTGGGGCCAACGTCCTGACTTTC.

CDR3 nucleotide sequence: TGTGCCAGTAAATGGGGGTTCTCCAATGAGCAGTTCTTC. It is translated as CASKWGFSNEQFF. The chain is built from TRBV19 and TRBJ2-1, with D perhaps given as TRBD1 or TRBD2 (5 bases each). The CDR3 sequence is 13 residues long. Germline CDR1 LNHDA, CDR2 SQIVND (reference sequence). The V end lost 7 bases, the J end lost 6 bases, and 13 bases lay between the germline ends.

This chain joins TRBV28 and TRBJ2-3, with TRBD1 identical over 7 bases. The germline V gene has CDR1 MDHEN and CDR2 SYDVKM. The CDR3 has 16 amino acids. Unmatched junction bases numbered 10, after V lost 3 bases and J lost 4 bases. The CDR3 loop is CASSFEGAGKADTQYF. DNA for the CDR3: TGTGCCAGCAGTTTCGAGGGGGCGGGTAAGGCAGATACGCAGTATTTT.

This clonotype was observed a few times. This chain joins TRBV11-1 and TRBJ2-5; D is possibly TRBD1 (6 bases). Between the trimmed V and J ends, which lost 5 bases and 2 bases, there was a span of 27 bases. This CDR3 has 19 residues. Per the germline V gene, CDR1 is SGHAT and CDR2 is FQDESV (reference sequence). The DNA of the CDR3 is TGTGCCAGCAGCCAAACGAAGCTAACAGGGAAGCCAAAACAAGAGACCCAGTACTTC. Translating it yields CASSQTKLTGKPKQETQYF.

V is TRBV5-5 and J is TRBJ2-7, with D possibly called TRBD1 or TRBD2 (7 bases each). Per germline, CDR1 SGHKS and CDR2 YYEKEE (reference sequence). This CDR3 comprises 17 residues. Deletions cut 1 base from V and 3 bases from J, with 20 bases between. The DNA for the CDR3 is TGTGCCAGCAGCTTGACGGGGGGCAGGGGGAGTAACTACGAGCAGTACGTC. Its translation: CASSLTGGRGSNYEQYV.

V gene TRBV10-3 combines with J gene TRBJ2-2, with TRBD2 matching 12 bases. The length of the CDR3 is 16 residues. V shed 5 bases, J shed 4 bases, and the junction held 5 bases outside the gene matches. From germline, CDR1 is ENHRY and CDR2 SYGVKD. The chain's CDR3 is CAISRTSGIGTGELFF. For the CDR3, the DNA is TGTGCCATCAGTCGGACTAGCGGGATAGGCACCGGGGAGCTGTTTTTT.

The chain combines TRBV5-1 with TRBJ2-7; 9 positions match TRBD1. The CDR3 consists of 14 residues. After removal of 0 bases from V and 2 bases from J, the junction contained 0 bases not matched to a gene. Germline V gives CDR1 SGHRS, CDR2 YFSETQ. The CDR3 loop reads CASSLGQGAYEQYV. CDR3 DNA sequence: TGCGCCAGCAGCTTGGGACAGGGGGCCTACGAGCAGTACGTC.

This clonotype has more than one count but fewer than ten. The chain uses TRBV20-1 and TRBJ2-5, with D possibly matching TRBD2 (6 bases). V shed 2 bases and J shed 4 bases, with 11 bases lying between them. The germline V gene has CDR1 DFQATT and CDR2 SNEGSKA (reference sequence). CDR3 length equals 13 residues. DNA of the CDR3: TGCAGTGCTAGATCAACAGCGGGAGAGACCCAGTACTTC. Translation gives CSARSTAGETQYF.

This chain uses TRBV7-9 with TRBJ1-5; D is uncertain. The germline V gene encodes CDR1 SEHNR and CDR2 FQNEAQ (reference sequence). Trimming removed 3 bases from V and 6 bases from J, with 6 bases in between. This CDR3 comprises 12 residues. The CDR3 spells CASSLSAQPQHF. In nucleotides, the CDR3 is TGTGCCAGCAGCTTGTCGGCTCAGCCCCAGCATTTT.

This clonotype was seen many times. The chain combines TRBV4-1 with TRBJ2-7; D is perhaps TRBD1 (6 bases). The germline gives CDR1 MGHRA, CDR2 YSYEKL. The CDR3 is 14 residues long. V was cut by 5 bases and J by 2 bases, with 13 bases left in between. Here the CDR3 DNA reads TGCGCCAGCAGCAAAACCGGGACAACCTACGAGCAGTACTTC. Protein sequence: CASSKTGTTYEQYF.

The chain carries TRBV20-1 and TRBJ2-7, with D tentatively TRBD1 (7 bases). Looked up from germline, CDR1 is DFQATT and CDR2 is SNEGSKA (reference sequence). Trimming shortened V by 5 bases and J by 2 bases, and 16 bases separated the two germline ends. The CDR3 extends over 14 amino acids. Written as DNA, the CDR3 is TGCAGTGCTGGAGGGACAGTTCGAACCTACGAGCAGTACGTC. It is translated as CSAGGTVRTYEQYV.

DNA for the CDR3: TGCAGCGTTGGGTCAGGGGGCGCAGGGGGGTACACCTTC. Translated: CSVGSGGAGGYTF. This chain uses TRBV29-1 with TRBJ1-2, with 8 bases that match TRBD1. Trimming removed 4 bases from V and 11 bases from J; junction bases left unmatched: 12. Germline V gene lookup returns CDR1 SQVTM and CDR2 ANQGSEA. This CDR3 comprises 13 residues.